The 20 T cell receptor beta chains below come from one sample, sequenced in a study of T cell responses to AZD1222 COVID-19 vaccine. Measured with immunoSEQ multiplex PCR; TCRdb has only the in-frame clones, and not every one. There are approximately 150,000 clones in the sample; roughly 87% occur only once, and about 5.9% lies in the top ten. Sequenced material: peripheral blood, taken 28 days after the second AZD1222 dose. All receptors come from an adult who received the AZD1222 COVID-19 vaccine.

V usage is TRBV5-8 and J usage is TRBJ1-2; 9 bases are a match to TRBD1. The CDR3 is 14 residues long. With 4 bases clipped from V and 8 bases from J, the junction kept 9 bases outside the gene matches. The germline V gene has CDR1 SGHTS and CDR2 YDEGEE. For the CDR3, the DNA is TGTGCCAGCAGCGCAGTCCGGGACAGGGACGGCTACACCTTC. Translated: CASSAVRDRDGYTF.

The rearrangement uses TRBV3-1 (or the pseudogene TRBV3-2) and TRBJ1-3, with 7 bases matching TRBD1. CDR1 is LGHDT, CDR2 YNNKEL, per germline (reference sequence). With V trimmed by 0 bases and J by 8 bases, 7 bases remained unmatched. The CDR3 extends over 15 amino acids. CDR3 in DNA: TGTGCCAGCAGCCAAGATAGCAGGGGGGGTTACACCATATATTTT. Its translation: CASSQDSRGGYTIYF.

CDR3 in amino acids: CASSFPGGAHPEAFF. CDR3 sequence (DNA): TGTGCCAGCAGTTTCCCGGGCGGGGCCCACCCTGAAGCTTTCTTT. V is TRBV28 and J is TRBJ1-1; possibly TRBD1 for D (5 bases). V gave up 3 bases and J gave up 6 bases, with 17 bases separating them. The CDR3 extends over 15 amino acids. Germline V gene sequence: CDR1 MDHEN, CDR2 SYDVKM.

The chain joins TRBV9 to TRBJ1-2; 7 positions match TRBD1. Trimming removed 0 bases from V and 4 bases from J; junction bases left unmatched: 9. Germline-derived CDR1 and CDR2 are SGDLS and YYNGEE. The CDR3 has 16 amino acids. CDR3 sequence reads: CASSVEEGARGYGYTF. Written as DNA, the CDR3 is TGTGCCAGCAGCGTAGAAGAGGGGGCGCGGGGCTATGGCTACACCTTC.

This chain's CDR3 is CAWRTGSQPQHF. CDR3 bases: TGTGCCTGGAGAACAGGGTCTCAGCCCCAGCATTTT. This rearrangement joins TRBV30 to TRBJ1-5; D possibly corresponds to TRBD1 (6 bases). Trimming removed 3 bases at V and 6 bases at J, with 9 bases between. The CDR3 has 12 residues. Germline V gene data show CDR1 as GTSNPN and CDR2 as SVGIG (reference sequence).

The chain is built from TRBV27 and TRBJ1-5; no clear D. The CDR3 is 16 amino acids. Per germline, CDR1 MNHEY and CDR2 SMNVEV (reference sequence). The V gene lost 7 bases and the J gene lost 0 bases, with 16 bases spanning the gap. The CDR3 DNA reads as TGTGCCAGCATCAAGATTACGACATTTAGCAATCAGCCCCAGCATTTT. Translating gives CASIKITTFSNQPQHF.

The chain employs TRBV24-1 and TRBJ1-5; TRBD1 is a possible D gene (5 bases). V was trimmed by 4 bases and J by 4 bases, leaving 7 bases between them. This CDR3 spans 13 amino acids. Germline assignment: CDR1 KGHDR and CDR2 SFDVKD. The CDR3 DNA is TGTGCCACCAGTGACAGGGCTAATCAGCCCCAGCATTTT. This translates into CATSDRANQPQHF.

The genes are TRBV7-2 and TRBJ2-7; D may correspond to TRBD1 or TRBD2 (5 bases each). The CDR3 totals 14 residues. CDR1 is SGHTA and CDR2 is FQGNSA in the germline V gene. The V end was cut by 3 bases, the J end by 0 bases, with 9 bases between. The CDR3 here is CASSFGTRSYEQYF. CDR3 bases: TGTGCCAGCAGCTTCGGGACCCGCTCCTACGAGCAGTACTTC. The entire variable domain, with the rest obtained from reference TRBV7-2 and TRBJ2-7, is as follows: GAGVSQSPSNKVTEKGKDVELRCDPISGHTALYWYRQSLGQGLEFLIYFQGNSAPDKSGLPSDRFSAERTGGSVSTLTIQRTQQEDSAVYLCASSFGTRSYEQYFGPGTRLTVT.

V gene TRBV19 combines with J gene TRBJ2-1; 8 bases align to TRBD2. The V gene's germline CDR1 is LNHDA and CDR2 SQIVND (reference sequence). This CDR3 contains 14 residues. Trimming took 4 bases from V and 8 from J; bases not matched to a gene: 7. CDR3 amino acids: CASSTGTSIDEQFF. CDR3 coding DNA: TGTGCCAGTAGTACCGGGACTAGTATCGATGAGCAGTTCTTC.

The chain links TRBV18 to TRBJ2-1, with unresolved D. The CDR3 loop spans 14 amino acids. The ends were cut back, 0 bases at V and 5 bases at J, with 8 bases in the middle. In germline, CDR1 is KGHSH, CDR2 LQKENI. The CDR3 reads CASSPPPMDNEQFF. The CDR3 nucleotides are TGTGCCAGCTCACCACCCCCCATGGACAATGAGCAGTTCTTC. The full variable domain, with the rest looked up from reference TRBV18 and TRBJ2-1, is NAGVMQNPRHLVRRRGQEARLRCSPMKGHSHVYWYRQLPEEGLKFMVYLQKENIIDESGMPKERFSAEFPKEGPSILRIQQVVRGDSAAYFCASSPPPMDNEQFFGPGTRLTVL.

The chain is built from TRBV4-1 and TRBJ1-6; TRBD1 might be the D (6 bases). The CDR3 spans 16 residues. The germline gives CDR1 MGHRA, CDR2 YSYEKL. The V end was cut by 2 bases, the J end by 2 bases, with 10 bases between. CDR3 DNA sequence: TGCGCCAGCAGCCAAAGGGGGGGCGCCTATAATTCACCCCTCCACTTT. It specifies CASSQRGGAYNSPLHF.

V usage is TRBV30 and J usage is TRBJ1-3; 7 bases agree with TRBD1. The CDR3 is made up of 14 amino acids. Germline CDR1 is GTSNPN and CDR2 is SVGIG (reference sequence). The V gene end was trimmed by 2 bases and the J gene end by 2 bases; junction bases not matched to a gene: 3. Here the CDR3 DNA reads TGTGCCTGGAGTCGCACAGGGGCTGGAAACACCATATATTTT. This codes for CAWSRTGAGNTIYF.

This chain uses TRBV5-4 with TRBJ1-1; possible D gene TRBD1, 6 bases. The CDR3 sequence is 13 residues long. The germline V gene has CDR1 SGHNT and CDR2 YYREEE (reference sequence). The V end lost 3 bases, the J end lost 3 bases, and 9 bases lay between the germline ends. In DNA form, the CDR3 reads TGTGCCAGCAGCTCGGCAGGGGACACTGAAGCTTTCTTT. Protein sequence: CASSSAGDTEAFF.

The gene calls are TRBV18 and TRBJ2-7; no reliable D call. Trimming removed 3 bases at V and 1 base at J, with 10 bases between. The germline V gene has CDR1 KGHSH and CDR2 LQKENI. The CDR3 length is 14 residues. In DNA form, the CDR3 reads TGTGCCAGCTCACCTATTGGACCTTCCTACGAGCAGTACTTC. Translating it yields CASSPIGPSYEQYF.

The chain recombines TRBV19 with TRBJ1-1; 12 nucleotides agree with TRBD1. The CDR3 runs 15 residues. V was pared by 5 bases and J by 1 base, with 2 bases of the junction left unmatched. Germline values: CDR1 LNHDA, CDR2 SQIVND (reference sequence). The CDR3 region is CASSSGQGANTEAFF. The DNA for the CDR3 is TGTGCCAGTAGTTCGGGACAGGGGGCGAACACTGAAGCTTTCTTT.

The rearrangement joins TRBV10-2 to TRBJ2-7; 7 bases line up with TRBD1. CDR3 size: 15 residues. V shed 2 bases, J shed 3 bases, and the junction held 7 bases outside the gene matches. CDR1 and CDR2 (germline): WSHSY, SAAADI. The CDR3 nucleotides read TGCGCCAGCAGTGAGCGGGGTACAGGGGACTACGAGCAGTACTTC. Its translation: CASSERGTGDYEQYF.

The chain joins TRBV19 to TRBJ2-1, with 8 bases fitting TRBD2. The germline V gene encodes CDR1 LNHDA and CDR2 SQIVND (reference sequence). V trimming: 8 bases; J trimming: 9 bases; junction bases outside the gene matches: 9. CDR3 length: 13 amino acids. The CDR3 sequence is CASGGGFGFEQFF. The DNA of the CDR3 is TGTGCCAGTGGCGGGGGGTTCGGATTTGAGCAGTTCTTC.

This chain joins TRBV2 and TRBJ2-1, with a tentative D call TRBD2 (7 bases). CDR3 size: 17 residues. The V end was cut by 8 bases, the J end by 8 bases, with 28 bases between. CDR1 SNHLY and CDR2 FYNNEI come from the germline V gene. DNA for the CDR3: TGTGCCAGCCCAAGGGCGGGGGCCCTTGAGGGTGTGGATGAGCAGTTCTTC. Translating it yields CASPRAGALEGVDEQFF.

The chain combines TRBV6-5 with TRBJ1-4; 8 bases are a match to TRBD1. The CDR3 has 14 amino acids. Unmatched junction bases numbered 8, after V lost 6 bases and J lost 8 bases. From germline, CDR1 is MNHEY and CDR2 SVGAGI. The CDR3 DNA reads as TGTGCCAGCAGATCCGGGACAGGAACCGAAAAACTGTTTTTT. Amino acid sequence: CASRSGTGTEKLFF.

V is TRBV28 and J is TRBJ1-5; maybe TRBD1 (5 bases). The CDR3 totals 13 residues. Trimming removed 2 bases at V and 7 bases at J, with 9 bases between. Germline V gene lookup returns CDR1 MDHEN and CDR2 SYDVKM. CDR3 residues: CASSLPWGQPQHF. CDR3 sequence (DNA): TGTGCCAGCAGTTTACCATGGGGGCAGCCCCAGCATTTT.